These T cell receptor beta chains were read from a single sample in a study of cytomegalovirus exposure and HLA in healthy donors. Assay used: immunoSEQ multiplex PCR; TCRdb lists only in-frame clones, some missing. The data show 180,000 or so clones, around 78% seen once. The sample comprised PBMCs. These TCRs come from a female donor in good health and CMV-seronegative. Both conserved end residues are trimmed from each CDR3.

v_gene	j_gene	len	CDR3aa
TRBV9	TRBJ1-2	12	ASSVNGGRRGYT
TRBV18	TRBJ2-3	12	ASSPGTTTDTQY
TRBV10-3	TRBJ2-5	16	AISEITSGGSLQETQY
TRBV5-4	TRBJ2-5	11	ASSGGDKSTQY
TRBV9	TRBJ1-1	15	ASSVVETGGVNTEAF
TRBV2	TRBJ1-5	9	ASRRGQPQH
TRBV9	TRBJ2-2	16	ASSVGGSGTGYTGELF
TRBV7-6	TRBJ2-7	11	ASSHDRVAEQY
TRBV18	TRBJ2-2	13	ASSPGQGITGELF
TRBV28	TRBJ1-1	13	ASRSNRGRVTEAF
TRBV6-6	TRBJ2-3	13	ASSYSVMGADTQY
TRBV5-1	TRBJ2-7	13	ASSLGGTSVYEQY
TRBV19	TRBJ1-5	12	ASSGPLSNQPQH